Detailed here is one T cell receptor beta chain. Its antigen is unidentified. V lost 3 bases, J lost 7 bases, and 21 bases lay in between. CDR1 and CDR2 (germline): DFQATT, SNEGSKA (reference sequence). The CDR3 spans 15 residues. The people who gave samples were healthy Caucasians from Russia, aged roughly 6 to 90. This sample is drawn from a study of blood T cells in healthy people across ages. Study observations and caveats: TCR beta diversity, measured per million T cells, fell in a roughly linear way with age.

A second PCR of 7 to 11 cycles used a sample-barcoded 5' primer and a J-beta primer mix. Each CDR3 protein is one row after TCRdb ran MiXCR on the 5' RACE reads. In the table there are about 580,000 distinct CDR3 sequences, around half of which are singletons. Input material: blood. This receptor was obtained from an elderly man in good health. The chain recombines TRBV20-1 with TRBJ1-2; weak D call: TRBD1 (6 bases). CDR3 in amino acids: CSASRSTGPRGGYTF. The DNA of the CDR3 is TGCAGTGCTAGTCGGAGTACAGGGCCTCGGGGTGGCTACACCTTC.